This TCR beta chain was recorded in a study of cytomegalovirus exposure and HLA in healthy donors. Overall study findings and caveats: A later analysis reported that several of the most significant clusters appeared to be linked to common viral pathogens, among them Epstein-Barr virus. Later work found most CMV-associated TCR beta chains apparently HLA-restricted. Earlier results showed most TCR beta V segments being productive about 90% or about 30% of the time.

Primers for the PCR totalled 60 Vbeta and 13 Jbeta. The repertoire was sequenced with immunoSEQ multiplex PCR; TCRdb's copy has only in-frame clones and lacks some. The table has 170,000 or so clones, 80% seen once; the top ten hold about 0.7%. From germline, CDR1 is ENHRY and CDR2 SYGVKD. Trimming took 4 bases from V and 6 from J, leaving 9 bases between them. The CDR3 spans 13 residues. Remarks on this clone: The antigen is not known.

The receptor was isolated from a boy between 10 and 17 years old in good health and CMV-seronegative. V and J are TRBV10-3 and TRBJ1-4; D is perhaps TRBD1 (6 bases). Material: PBMCs. Written as DNA, the CDR3 is TGTGCCATCAGTGCCTCAGGGGATGAAAAACTGTTTTTT. It translates to CAISASGDEKLFF.